This record concerns one T cell receptor (beta chain) sequence. Antigen: not known. Stimulation used 10 ug/mL lysate from CMV-infected fibroblasts. Sorted nonresponding memory CD4+ T cells were CD40L-negative, CD69-negative, CD45RO-high. This sample was included in a study of persistence of HIV-infected CD4 T cells. CDR1 and CDR2 (germline): MGHRA, YSYEKL. This CDR3 has 16 residues. V gave up 1 base and J gave up 0 bases; unmatched junction bases: 3. Study-level results: TCRbeta richness was lower in CMV- and Gag-responding cells than in anti-CD3/anti-CD28-responding cells.

The libraries were made with immunoSEQ version 4 in survey mode. TCRdb's copy holds only in-frame clones and misses some; the assay was immunoSEQ multiplex PCR. The data contain 25,000 to 35,000 clones, around four fifths of them singletons. The sample consisted of CD4+ T cells sorted from PBMCs after roughly 18-hour stimulation, taken from a patient who received antiretroviral therapy. The chain joins TRBV4-1 to TRBJ2-3; TRBD2 matches at 8 bases. The TCR was taken from an adult woman with HIV who was CMV-seropositive. CDR3 DNA sequence: TGCGCCAGCAGCCAAGCGGGGGGGGCTAGCACAGATACGCAGTATTTT. Residues: CASSQAGGASTDTQYF.